The clone carrying this T cell receptor beta chain was observed many times. Its matching antigen is unknown. This record comes from a study of T-cell memory formation after mild COVID-19. Overall study results and limits: The authors left the SARS-CoV-2 specificity of second-wave clones peaking on day 37 unconfirmed.

TCRdb reanalysed the 5' RACE reads using MiXCR and keeps one entry per CDR3 protein. The sample records 100,000 to 150,000 distinct CDR3 sequences, approximately 6.3% being singletons. The CDR3 loop spans 14 amino acids. V lost 5 bases and J lost 4; bases outside the gene matches: 4. Germline V lookup: CDR1 MGHDK, CDR2 SYGVNS. The sequencing input was PBMCs or a T cell subset sorted from them (not recorded which). The source is an adult woman who had mild COVID-19 (a few samples of this study predate the infection). Cell type and time point are not known. The rearrangement joins TRBV25-1 to TRBJ2-1, with 8 nucleotides matching TRBD2. DNA for the CDR3: TGTGCCAGCAGTAGGACGGGAGGGTACAATGAGCAGTTCTTC. Amino acid sequence: CASSRTGGYNEQFF.